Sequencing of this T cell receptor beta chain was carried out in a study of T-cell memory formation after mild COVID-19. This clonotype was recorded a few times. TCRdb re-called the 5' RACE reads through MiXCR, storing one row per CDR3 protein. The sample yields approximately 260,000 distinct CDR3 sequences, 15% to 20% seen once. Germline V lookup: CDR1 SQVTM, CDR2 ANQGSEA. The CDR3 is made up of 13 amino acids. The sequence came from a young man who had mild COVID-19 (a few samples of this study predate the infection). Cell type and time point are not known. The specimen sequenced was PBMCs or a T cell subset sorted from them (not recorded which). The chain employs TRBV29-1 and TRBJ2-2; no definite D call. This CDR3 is CIGRSPNTGELFF. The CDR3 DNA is TGCATCGGTAGGAGTCCGAACACCGGGGAGCTGTTTTTT.